Below, 22 T cell receptor beta chains from the same sample are listed, as sequenced in a study of cytomegalovirus exposure and HLA in healthy donors. TCRdb's table, derived via immunoSEQ multiplex PCR, lists solely in-frame clones and lacks some. Among some 160,000 clones listed, roughly nine tenths were seen once. Sequencing was performed on PBMCs. All receptors derive from a man between 18 and 35 years old in good health and CMV-seronegative.

This clone was counted between two and nine times. This chain uses TRBV5-1 with TRBJ2-7, with a weak D call TRBD1 (5 bases). The CDR3 spans 16 residues. V was shortened by 4 bases and J by 4 bases, with 21 bases between the two germline ends. CDR1 is SGHRS, CDR2 YFSETQ, per germline. In DNA, the CDR3 is TGCGCCAGCAGCCCAACCTATCCCCAGGGTACTTACGAGCAGTACTTC. Translating it yields CASSPTYPQGTYEQYF.

The rearrangement joins TRBV5-4 to TRBJ2-7; 7 bases agree with TRBD1. The germline CDR1 and CDR2 sequences are SGHNT and YYREEE (reference sequence). The CDR3 contains 14 residues. Trimming cost V 0 bases and J 5 bases; bases outside gene matches: 5. The DNA for the CDR3 is TGTGCCAGCAGCTTGGACAGGGGACGGGACGAGCAGTACGTC. It yields the protein CASSLDRGRDEQYV.

The V gene is TRBV5-4, the J gene TRBJ2-7, with D maybe TRBD2 (6 bases). This CDR3 contains 14 residues. Trimming took off 2 bases at V and 2 bases at J, with 11 bases between the two ends. CDR1 SGHNT and CDR2 YYREEE come from the germline V gene (reference sequence). CDR3 sequence: CASSFGGRTYEQYF. Written as DNA, the CDR3 is TGTGCCAGCAGCTTCGGGGGACGGACCTACGAGCAGTACTTC.

This sequence joins TRBV6-5 and TRBJ1-6; TRBD1 aligns across 9 bases. CDR1 is MNHEY, CDR2 SVGAGI, per germline. V lost 6 bases to trimming and J lost 8 bases; unmatched junction nucleotides: 8. The CDR3 length is 15 residues. The CDR3 loop is CASSPRTGADSPLHF. The CDR3 DNA reads as TGTGCCAGCAGCCCGAGGACAGGGGCAGATTCACCCCTCCACTTT.

CDR3 DNA: TGCGCCAGCTGGACAGGGACCTCTAACTATGGCTACACCTTC. Its protein is CASWTGTSNYGYTF. The chain has TRBV5-1 and TRBJ1-2, with TRBD1 matching over 8 bases. J lost 0 bases, V lost 7 bases, and 5 bases had no gene match. This CDR3 has 14 residues. Germline CDR1 SGHRS, CDR2 YFSETQ.

The chain uses TRBV5-6 and TRBJ2-3, with TRBD1 matching 7 bases. The CDR3 consists of 15 residues. V shed 4 bases and J 2 bases; nucleotides not matched to a gene: 7. Per the germline V gene, CDR1 is SGHDT and CDR2 is YYEEEE. The CDR3 region is CASSSPGQFTDTQYF. CDR3 DNA sequence: TGTGCCAGCAGCAGCCCGGGACAGTTCACAGATACGCAGTATTTT.

This chain uses TRBV30 with TRBJ1-2, with 7 bases that match TRBD1. The CDR3 contains 13 residues. CDR1 is GTSNPN, CDR2 SVGIG, per germline (reference sequence). Trimming at V came to 7 bases and at J to 4 bases, leaving 9 bases not matched to a gene. CDR3 sequence: CASQQGQVYGYTF. DNA for the CDR3: TGTGCCTCGCAGCAAGGACAGGTCTATGGCTACACCTTC.

The V gene is TRBV10-3, the J gene TRBJ2-7, with TRBD1 matching over 8 bases. CDR3 length equals 17 residues. After removal of 4 bases from V and 0 bases from J, the junction contained 11 bases not matched to a gene. Germline CDR1 is ENHRY and CDR2 is SYGVKD. The CDR3 sequence: CAISGTPADRGSYEQYV. CDR3 in DNA: TGTGCCATCAGTGGCACCCCCGCCGACAGGGGCTCCTACGAGCAGTACGTC.

The V call is TRBV7-2, the J call TRBJ1-1, with TRBD1 matching over 8 bases. The CDR3 loop spans 14 amino acids. V lost 0 bases to trimming and J lost 4 bases; unmatched junction nucleotides: 1. Germline assignment: CDR1 SGHTA and CDR2 FQGNSA. The CDR3: CASSLATGGTEAFF. The DNA of the CDR3 is TGTGCCAGCAGCTTAGCCACAGGGGGCACTGAAGCTTTCTTT.

Only one count was recorded for this clone. V and J are TRBV7-9 and TRBJ2-1; perhaps TRBD1 as D (6 bases). This CDR3 comprises 15 residues. V gave up 3 bases and J gave up 5 bases, with 14 bases separating them. CDR1 and CDR2 from the germline V gene are SEHNR and FQNEAQ (reference sequence). The CDR3 here is CASSFPTGINNEQFF. DNA for the CDR3: TGTGCCAGCAGCTTTCCTACAGGGATAAACAATGAGCAGTTCTTC.

The chain has TRBV5-1 and TRBJ1-4; 9 bases are a match to TRBD1. V was clipped by 4 bases and J by 8 bases; unmatched bases: 6. The CDR3 covers 14 residues. The germline CDR1 and CDR2 sequences are SGHRS and YFSETQ. The CDR3 DNA sequence: TGCGCCAGCAGCCAACAGGGGGCGGACGAAAAACTGTTTTTT. Its protein is CASSQQGADEKLFF.

About this clone itself: Additional DNA sequences in this sample encode the identical CDR3. The V call is TRBV5-1, the J call TRBJ2-3, with a tentative D call TRBD2 (5 bases). Germline V CDR1 and CDR2: SGHRS, YFSETQ. This CDR3 region has 15 residues. Trimming shortened V by 2 bases and J by 1 base, and 11 bases separated the two germline ends. CDR3 sequence reads: CASSLRGLGTDTQYF. The CDR3 coding sequence is TGCGCCAGCAGCTTACGGGGTTTGGGCACAGATACGCAGTATTTT.

The CDR3 here is CASITRGTTYEQYF. The CDR3 region has the DNA TGTGCCAGCATCACCAGGGGGACGACCTACGAGCAGTACTTC. The V call is TRBV21-1, the J call TRBJ2-7; the D segment call TRBD1 is taken from the table without a DNA check. TRBV21-1 is given as a pseudogene. The CDR3 totals 14 residues.

The rearrangement uses TRBV4-1 and TRBJ2-3, with 11 bases that match TRBD2. The germline V gene encodes CDR1 MGHRA and CDR2 YSYEKL. The V gene end was trimmed by 11 bases and the J gene end by 6 bases; junction bases not matched to a gene: 25. CDR3 size: 19 residues. The CDR3 loop is CAVRRIAGGPFFLGDTQYF. The DNA for the CDR3 is TGCGCCGTCCGACGCATAGCGGGGGGGCCTTTTTTCCTGGGTGATACGCAGTATTTT.

The rearrangement joins TRBV30 to TRBJ1-1, with TRBD1 identical over 9 bases. CDR3 length: 14 residues. The trim removed 1 base at V and 5 bases at J, leaving 5 bases unmatched. Germline V lookup: CDR1 GTSNPN, CDR2 SVGIG (reference sequence). The CDR3: CAWSAGTGRTEAFF. CDR3 DNA: TGTGCCTGGAGTGCAGGGACAGGGAGGACTGAAGCTTTCTTT.

The chain joins TRBV18 to TRBJ1-2; maybe TRBD1 (6 bases). V was trimmed by 1 base and J by 2 bases, leaving 14 bases between them. This CDR3 has 16 amino acids. The germline V gene encodes CDR1 KGHSH and CDR2 LQKENI. CDR3 protein: CASSPLAGALNYGYTF. Written as DNA, the CDR3 is TGTGCCAGCTCACCACTGGCGGGGGCCTTAAACTATGGCTACACCTTC.

The V and J genes are TRBV4-3 and TRBJ2-2, with D possibly TRBD2 on 5 matching bases. Trimming stripped 1 base from V and 5 bases from J, with 8 bases between. Germline V gene sequence: CDR1 LGHNA, CDR2 YSLEER. The CDR3 sequence is 14 residues long. The CDR3 sequence: CASSQGRDTGELFF. CDR3 in DNA: TGCGCCAGCAGCCAAGGACGGGATACCGGGGAGCTGTTTTTT.

The rearrangement joins TRBV9 to TRBJ1-1; a weak D match, TRBD1 (6 bases). V was pared by 1 base and J by 9 bases, with 13 bases between. The length of the CDR3 is 13 residues. Looked up from germline, CDR1 is SGDLS and CDR2 is YYNGEE. The CDR3 loop reads CASSVSGAGKAFF. CDR3 nucleotides: TGTGCCAGCAGCGTATCAGGGGCAGGGAAAGCTTTCTTT.

The CDR3 region is CASSTRGGGNQPQHF. CDR3 nucleotide sequence: TGTGCCAGCAGTACCCGGGGGGGTGGCAATCAGCCCCAGCATTTT. The rearrangement joins TRBV6-5 to TRBJ1-5; D might be TRBD1 (5 bases). The V gene's germline CDR1 is MNHEY and CDR2 SVGAGI. This CDR3 comprises 15 residues. Trimming shortened V by 5 bases and J by 2 bases, and 13 bases separated the two germline ends.

The chain recombines TRBV5-1 with TRBJ2-5; TRBD2 aligns across 9 bases. The CDR3 runs 18 residues. The V and J ends lost 4 bases and 5 bases, in that order; junction bases with no gene match: 18. Looked up from germline, CDR1 is SGHRS and CDR2 is YFSETQ. The CDR3 DNA follows: TGCGCCAGCAGCAACTGGCAGACGGCGGGGGGGCGGTGGGAGACCCAGTACTTC. This sequence encodes CASSNWQTAGGRWETQYF. Full variable domain (rest looked up from reference TRBV5-1 and TRBJ2-5): KAGVTQTPRYLIKTRGQQVTLSCSPISGHRSVSWYQQTPGQGLQFLFEYFSETQRNKGNFPGRFSGRQFSNSRSEMNVSTLELGDSALYLCASSNWQTAGGRWETQYFGPGTRLLVL.

The J gene is TRBJ2-5, the V gene TRBV27, with 9 positions matching TRBD2. The CDR3 totals 20 residues. Germline V gene sequence: CDR1 MNHEY, CDR2 SMNVEV (reference sequence). Trimming at V came to 2 bases and at J to 1 base, leaving 17 bases not matched to a gene. In DNA, the CDR3 is TGTGCCAGCAGTTTAAGTGGACTAGCGCCGAAAAAAGAGGGCCAAGAGACCCAGTACTTC. It translates to CASSLSGLAPKKEGQETQYF.

This rearrangement joins TRBV30 to TRBJ1-5; maybe TRBD1 (5 bases). Germline CDR1 is GTSNPN and CDR2 is SVGIG (reference sequence). This CDR3 has 12 amino acids. Trimming shortened V by 6 bases and J by 4 bases, and 10 bases separated the two germline ends. This CDR3 is CACEHRNQPQHF. The CDR3 DNA follows: TGTGCCTGCGAGCACAGGAATCAGCCCCAGCATTTT.